The next 2 T cell receptor beta chains were all read from a single sample in a study of blood T cells in healthy people across ages. It was with a sample-barcoded 5' primer and a J-beta primer mix that a second PCR of about 6 to 12 cycles was run. A single record per CDR3 protein comes from TCRdb applying MiXCR to the 5' RACE reads. The sample holds 540,000 or so distinct CDR3 sequences, approximately 25% seen once. Sequenced input: blood. These receptor sequences come from a woman between 65 and 79 years old in good health.

The chain uses TRBV29-1 and TRBJ1-3; 7 positions match TRBD1. This CDR3 is built from 14 residues. Germline CDR1 and CDR2: SQVTM and ANQGSEA. The J segment lost 2 bases and the V segment lost 4 bases, leaving 5 bases of the junction unmatched. CDR3 in DNA: TGCAGCGTTGGGCAGGGGGTTGCTGGAAACACCATATATTTT. Residues: CSVGQGVAGNTIYF.

The gene calls are TRBV11-1 and TRBJ2-5, with TRBD1 as a possible D gene (6 bases). The CDR3 has 14 amino acids. Trimming cost V 8 bases and J 9 bases, with 22 bases left between them. The germline gives CDR1 SGHAT, CDR2 FQDESV (reference sequence). Written as DNA, the CDR3 is TGTGCCAGCGGGTCCCGGGACAATCCCGGGGCCCAGTACTTC. It is translated as CASGSRDNPGAQYF.